This T cell receptor beta chain was obtained from a study of blood T cell repertoires in COVID-19. Study-level information: Spain, Italy and the United States supplied samples that represented acute and convalescent COVID-19. T cells, B-cell-depleted T cells, or PBMCs provided the cDNA or gDNA that served as material.

Profiling relied on immunoSEQ multiplex PCR, and the TCRdb table lists in-frame clones only, not all of them. The top ten hold approximately 15% of the sample, which has fewer than 300,000 clones, approximately 83% seen once. CDR3 length: 13 amino acids. With respect to this clone: The junction departs from the called germline gene at one end, perhaps through a read error.

The Seattle patients joined while their infection was active and were tracked longitudinally afterward. V usage is TRBV12-3 or TRBV12-4 and J usage is TRBJ2-7; 9 nucleotides agree with TRBD2. Sample: peripheral blood. The TCR sequence derives from a person aged 70 to 79 with COVID-19, enrolled during active disease. The CDR3 sequence is CASSSSLSGGGTF. The CDR3 DNA reads TGTGCCAGCAGCTCCTCACTTAGCGGGGGAGGGACCTTC.